These T cell receptor beta chains were read from a single sample in a study of blood T cell repertoires in COVID-19. Method: immunoSEQ multiplex PCR; TCRdb's copy keeps in-frame clones and lacks some. The top ten clones hold 11% of a sample with about 230,000 clones, 80% to 90% of them seen once. Source material: peripheral blood. The receptors here all came from a middle-aged man with COVID-19, enrolled during active disease. Both conserved end residues are part of each CDR3.

TRBV27	TRBJ1-5	CASSLSAVRNQPQHF
TRBV3-1/TRBV3-2	TRBJ1-2	CASSPRTEIMVGYTF
TRBV2	TRBJ1-4	CASSGTATNEKLFF
TRBV6-6	TRBJ1-6	CASSQQRTGQVNSPLHF
TRBV18	TRBJ1-5	CASSRGQGNQPQHF
TRBV19	TRBJ1-4	CASSISGVATNEKLFF
TRBV6-2/TRBV6-3	TRBJ1-5	CASSYSSHPLQHF
TRBV18	TRBJ2-2	CASSSTSGGQATGELFF
TRBV2	TRBJ2-3	CASREQVDTQYF
TRBV12-3/TRBV12-4	TRBJ1-1	CASSFGGYTEAFF
TRBV12-3/TRBV12-4	TRBJ2-7	CASSEGVEQYF
TRBV11-2	TRBJ2-5	CASSLGPSGGGMETQYF
TRBV5-1	TRBJ1-5	CASSLETGGGQPQHF
TRBV18	TRBJ1-6	CASSPLDSNSPLHF
TRBV6-5	TRBJ2-7	CASSRTSGSYEQYF
TRBV4-2	TRBJ1-5	CASSQGTPGTVSLSNQPQHF
TRBV19	TRBJ2-2	CAISTSGVTGELFF
TRBV6-1	TRBJ2-7	CASSERETYEQYF
TRBV27	TRBJ2-7	CASSDKPRGSSYEQYF
TRBV10-2	TRBJ2-1	CASSEFGGNTYNEQFF
TRBV19	TRBJ2-1	CASRRDGNSYNEQFF
TRBV6-5	TRBJ2-2	CASSPIGESGELFF
TRBV6-8	TRBJ2-1	CASWADRRVYNEQFF
TRBV7-3	TRBJ2-7	CASSLFTGRGYEQYF
TRBV29-1	TRBJ2-1	CSVRVAGGPDNEQFF
TRBV30	TRBJ2-3	CAWSVGLAGDTQYF
TRBV7-2	TRBJ1-1	CASSGTGGDTEAFF
TRBV5-1	TRBJ2-5	CASSSTTSGAYTQYF
TRBV5-4	TRBJ2-7	CASSLVGAHEQYF